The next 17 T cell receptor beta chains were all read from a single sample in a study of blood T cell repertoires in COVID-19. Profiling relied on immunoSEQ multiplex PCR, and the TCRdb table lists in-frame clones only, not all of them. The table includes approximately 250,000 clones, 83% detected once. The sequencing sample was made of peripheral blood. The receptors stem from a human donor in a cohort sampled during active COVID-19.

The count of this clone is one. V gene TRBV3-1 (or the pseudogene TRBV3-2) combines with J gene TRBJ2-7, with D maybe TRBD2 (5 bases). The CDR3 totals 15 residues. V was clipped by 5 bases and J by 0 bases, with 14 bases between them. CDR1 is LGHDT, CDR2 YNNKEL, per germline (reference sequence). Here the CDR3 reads CASSDGIGFSYEQYF. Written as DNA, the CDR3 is TGTGCCAGCAGCGACGGGATTGGGTTCTCCTACGAGCAGTACTTC.

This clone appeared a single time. The CDR3 here is CASSVGILAGQETQYF. The CDR3 bases are TGTGCCAGCAGCGTAGGAATCCTAGCGGGGCAAGAGACCCAGTACTTC. The chain uses TRBV9 and TRBJ2-5, with 9 bases aligning to TRBD2. This CDR3 spans 16 amino acids. Germline V gene data show CDR1 as SGDLS and CDR2 as YYNGEE. With 0 bases clipped from V and 2 bases from J, the junction kept 5 bases outside the gene matches.

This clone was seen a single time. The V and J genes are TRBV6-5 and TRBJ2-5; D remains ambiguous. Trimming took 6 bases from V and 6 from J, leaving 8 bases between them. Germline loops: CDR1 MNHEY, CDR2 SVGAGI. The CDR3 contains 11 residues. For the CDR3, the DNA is TGTGCCAGCAGCATCGACAAGACCCAGTACTTC. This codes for CASSIDKTQYF.

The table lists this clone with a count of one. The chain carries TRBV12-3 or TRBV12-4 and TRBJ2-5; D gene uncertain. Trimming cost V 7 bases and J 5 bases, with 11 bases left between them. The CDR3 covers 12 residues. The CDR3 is CASMRGHETQYF. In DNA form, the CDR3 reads TGTGCCAGCATGCGAGGTCACGAGACCCAGTACTTC.

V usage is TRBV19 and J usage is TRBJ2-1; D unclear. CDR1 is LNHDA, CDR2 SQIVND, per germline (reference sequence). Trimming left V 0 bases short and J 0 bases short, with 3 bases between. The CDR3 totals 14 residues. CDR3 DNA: TGTGCCAGTAGTATAGAGAGCTCCTACAATGAGCAGTTCTTC. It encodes CASSIESSYNEQFF.

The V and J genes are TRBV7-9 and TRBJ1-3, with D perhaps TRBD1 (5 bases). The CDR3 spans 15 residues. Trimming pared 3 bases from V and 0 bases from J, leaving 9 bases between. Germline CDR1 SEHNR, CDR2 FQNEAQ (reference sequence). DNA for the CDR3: TGTGCCAGCAGCTTCCTCAGGGACTCTGGAAACACCATATATTTT. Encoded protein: CASSFLRDSGNTIYF.

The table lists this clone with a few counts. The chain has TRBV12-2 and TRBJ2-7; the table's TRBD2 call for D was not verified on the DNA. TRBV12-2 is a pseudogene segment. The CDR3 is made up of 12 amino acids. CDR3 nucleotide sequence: TGTGCAAGTCGCTTAAGAGCGATCGAGCAGTACTTC. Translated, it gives CASRLRAIEQYF.

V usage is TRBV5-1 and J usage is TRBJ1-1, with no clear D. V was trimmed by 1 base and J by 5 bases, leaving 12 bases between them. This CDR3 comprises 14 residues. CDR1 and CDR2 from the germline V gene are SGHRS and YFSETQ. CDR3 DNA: TGCGCCAGCAGCTTGACTCAGCGGGAGACTGAAGCTTTCTTT. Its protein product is CASSLTQRETEAFF.

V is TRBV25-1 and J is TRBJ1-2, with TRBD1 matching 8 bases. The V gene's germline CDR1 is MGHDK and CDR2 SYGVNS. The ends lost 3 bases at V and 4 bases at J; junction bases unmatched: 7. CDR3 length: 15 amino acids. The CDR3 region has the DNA TGTGCCAGCAGTGACTCAGGACAGGGTGGCTATGGCTACACCTTC. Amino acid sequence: CASSDSGQGGYGYTF.

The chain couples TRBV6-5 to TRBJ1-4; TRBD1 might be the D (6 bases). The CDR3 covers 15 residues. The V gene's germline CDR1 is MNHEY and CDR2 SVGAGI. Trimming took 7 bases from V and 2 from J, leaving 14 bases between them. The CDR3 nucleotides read TGTGCCAGCAAAGGACAGCCTATTACTAATGAAAAACTGTTTTTT. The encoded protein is CASKGQPITNEKLFF.

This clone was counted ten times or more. CDR3 amino acids: CASSLVTRGYTF. DNA of the CDR3: TGTGCCAGCAGTTTAGTGACTCGTGGCTACACCTTC. This rearrangement joins TRBV28 to TRBJ1-2; D is undetermined. The length of the CDR3 is 12 residues. The germline V gene encodes CDR1 MDHEN and CDR2 SYDVKM. Trimming pared 2 bases from V and 7 bases from J, leaving 8 bases between.

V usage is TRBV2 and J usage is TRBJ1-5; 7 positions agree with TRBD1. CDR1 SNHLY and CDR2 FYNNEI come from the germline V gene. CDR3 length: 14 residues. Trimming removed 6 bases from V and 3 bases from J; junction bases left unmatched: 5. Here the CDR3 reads CASRTGQFNQPQHF. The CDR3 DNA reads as TGTGCCAGCAGAACGGGACAGTTCAATCAGCCCCAGCATTTT.

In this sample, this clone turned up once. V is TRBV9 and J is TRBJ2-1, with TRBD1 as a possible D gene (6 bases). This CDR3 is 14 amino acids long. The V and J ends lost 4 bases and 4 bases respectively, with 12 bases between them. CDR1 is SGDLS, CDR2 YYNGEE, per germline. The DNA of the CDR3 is TGTGCCAGCAGCCCAAGGGACATTTACAATGAGCAGTTCTTC. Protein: CASSPRDIYNEQFF. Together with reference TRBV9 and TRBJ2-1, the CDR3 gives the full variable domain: DSGVTQTPKHLITATGQRVTLRCSPRSGDLSVYWYQQSLDQGLQFLIQYYNGEERAKGNILERFSAQQFPDLHSELNLSSLELGDSALYFCASSPRDIYNEQFFGPGTRLTVL.

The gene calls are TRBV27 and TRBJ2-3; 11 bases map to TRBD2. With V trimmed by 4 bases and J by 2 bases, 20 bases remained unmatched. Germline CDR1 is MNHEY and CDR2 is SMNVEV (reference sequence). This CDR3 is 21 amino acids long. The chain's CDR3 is CASSSILRDTGTSGVTDTQYF. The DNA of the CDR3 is TGTGCCAGCAGTTCCATTCTCCGGGACACTGGGACTAGCGGAGTCACAGATACGCAGTATTTT.

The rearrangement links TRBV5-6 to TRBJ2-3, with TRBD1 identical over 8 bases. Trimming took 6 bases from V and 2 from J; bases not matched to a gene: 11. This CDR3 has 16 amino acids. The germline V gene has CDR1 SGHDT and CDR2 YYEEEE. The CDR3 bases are TGTGCCAGCACCAGCGACAGGGGAAGCTACACAGATACGCAGTATTTT. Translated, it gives CASTSDRGSYTDTQYF.

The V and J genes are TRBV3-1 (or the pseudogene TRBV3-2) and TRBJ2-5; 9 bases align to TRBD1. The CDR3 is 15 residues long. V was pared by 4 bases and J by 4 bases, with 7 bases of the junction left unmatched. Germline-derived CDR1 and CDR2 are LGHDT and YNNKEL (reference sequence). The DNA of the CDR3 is TGTGCCAGCAGCCCTACAGGGGGCAGGTTAGAGACCCAGTACTTC. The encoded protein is CASSPTGGRLETQYF.

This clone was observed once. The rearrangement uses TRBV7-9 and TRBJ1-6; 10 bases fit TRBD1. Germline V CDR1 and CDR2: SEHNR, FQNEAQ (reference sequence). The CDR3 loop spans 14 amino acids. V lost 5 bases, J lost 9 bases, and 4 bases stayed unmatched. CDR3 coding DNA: TGTGCCAGCAGCCAGGACAGGGGGGGTTCACCCCTCCACTTT. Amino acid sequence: CASSQDRGGSPLHF.